This T cell receptor (beta chain) was profiled in a study of blood T cell repertoires in COVID-19. Study-wide context: Whether acute or convalescent, the COVID-19 samples came from the United States, Italy and Spain. Sources were T cells, B-cell-depleted T cells, or PBMCs; the material itself was cDNA or gDNA.

In the source study's methods: Estimation of nucleated cell counts relied on the amplification of reference gene primers. This table comes from immunoSEQ multiplex PCR, and its TCRdb copy is limited to in-frame clones, with some not included. That table supplies the V and J calls and clone size; D and trimming were determined from the DNA. The table includes some 110,000 clones, 75% to 90% detected once. Seattle researchers signed up patients amid active infection and tracked them longitudinally. Germline V gene lookup returns CDR1 SGHTA and CDR2 FQGNSA. CDR3 length: 14 amino acids. V dropped 5 bases and J dropped 3 bases, with 13 bases sitting between them.

This sequence was found in a woman older than 75 with COVID-19, enrolled during active disease. Material for sequencing was peripheral blood. V usage is TRBV7-2 and J usage is TRBJ2-5; tentatively, D is TRBD1 (6 bases). The CDR3 loop reads CASSITQGKETQYF. CDR3 nucleotides: TGTGCCAGCAGCATAACACAGGGAAAAGAGACCCAGTACTTC.